This T cell receptor beta chain was identified in a study of blood T cells in healthy people across ages. Points from the study as a whole: There was a strong correlation between TCR beta diversity and naive T cell percentage.

PCR was performed a second time for about 7 to 11 cycles using a sample-barcoded 5' primer and a J-beta primer mix. Via MiXCR, TCRdb re-called the 5' RACE reads, giving one row per CDR3 protein. The sample includes around 970,000 distinct CDR3 sequences, about 51% seen only once; the top ten take about a fifth. As for this clonotype: What it binds is unknown.

The donors, healthy Caucasians from Russia, were aged roughly 6 to 90. Total RNA amounts of at least 5.5 micrograms were extracted per sample. Germline-derived CDR1 and CDR2 are MDHEN and SYDVKM. V lost 6 bases, J lost 4 bases, and 6 bases stayed unmatched. The CDR3 spans 15 residues. Sequenced input: blood. This TCR was recovered from a woman aged 60-70 years in good health. This sequence joins TRBV28 and TRBJ1-6; 7 nucleotides agree with TRBD1. CDR3 sequence: CASSPNRGYNSPLHF. CDR3 in DNA: TGTGCCAGCAGCCCTAACAGGGGTTATAATTCACCCCTCCACTTT.